This T cell receptor beta chain was identified in a study of blood T cell repertoires in COVID-19. CDR1 is KGHSH, CDR2 LQKENI, per germline. Trimming cost V 3 bases and J 5 bases, with 16 bases left between them. The CDR3 is made up of 15 amino acids. Cohort 3 recovered donors had two negative PCRs, clearance, or symptom resolution. Per the original methods: Estimation of nucleated cell counts was performed using reference gene primer amplification. Sequencing used immunoSEQ multiplex PCR; TCRdb keeps in-frame clones, though not all of them. V, J and clone size reflect that table, while D and trimming were determined from the DNA. The table includes 250,000 to 350,000 clones, roughly 90% detected once.

What was sequenced was PBMCs or T cells enriched from blood (not recorded which). The gene calls are TRBV18 and TRBJ2-5; weak D call: TRBD1 (6 bases). This TCR was recovered from a woman in her 30s who had recovered from COVID-19. The CDR3 spells CASSPRTVFGETQYF. The CDR3 DNA is TGTGCCAGCTCACCCCGGACAGTTTTTGGGGAGACCCAGTACTTC.